This T cell receptor (beta chain) was sequenced in a study of preoperative IRX-2 immunotherapy in early breast cancer. Treatment noted: preoperative locoregional IRX-2 cytokine immunotherapy. Preoperative locoregional IRX-2 cytokine immunotherapy was tested in the phase Ib source study. Repertoires were generated with immunoSEQ multiplex PCR, while TCRdb's copy carries only in-frame clones and drops some. This table has approximately 5,500 clones, about 61% appearing once. This clone is labeled medium-sized. The CDR3 sequence is 13 residues long. The V and J ends lost 3 bases and 0 bases respectively, with 5 bases between them. Looked up from germline, CDR1 is MDHEN and CDR2 is SYDVKM.

This clonotype was obtained from a human donor with breast cancer. The gene calls are TRBV28 and TRBJ1-1, with D uncertain. Sample: tumor tissue, taken before IRX-2 immunotherapy. The CDR3 bases are TGTGCCAGCAGTTTTACAGTGAACACTGAAGCTTTCTTT. Its protein product is CASSFTVNTEAFF. The full variable domain, its missing parts supplied by reference TRBV28 and TRBJ1-1, is DVKVTQSSRYLVKRTGEKVFLECVQDMDHENMFWYRQDPGLGLRLIYFSYDVKMKEKGDIPEGYSVSREKKERFSLILESASTNQTSMYLCASSFTVNTEAFFGQGTRLTVV.